These 24 T cell receptor beta chains were sequenced from one sample in a study of regulatory T cells. Overall study findings and caveats: Hydrophobic residues at CDR3 positions 6 and 7 were enriched in conventional CD4+ T cells of CD3G-deficient patients.

These receptors have no known antigen. Amplification used 52 TRBV primers and 13 TRBJ primers. Generated by immunoSEQ multiplex PCR, the TCRdb table keeps only in-frame clones and is missing some. Of tens of thousands of clones in the sample, 70% to 90% were seen once. The sequenced sample was conventional CD4+ T cells sorted from blood. Receptors were obtained from a child aged 10-17 years with CD3G deficiency.

The rearrangement joins TRBV4-1 to TRBJ1-2, with 7 nucleotides matching TRBD1. The V segment lost 4 bases and the J segment 7 bases; nucleotides outside the gene matches: 6. Germline values: CDR1 MGHRA, CDR2 YSYEKL. This CDR3 spans 13 amino acids. The CDR3 nucleotides are TGCGCCAGCAGCCCGGCAGGGGGGTTTGGCTACACCTTC. Its protein product is CASSPAGGFGYTF.

V is TRBV7-9 and J is TRBJ2-1; 11 bases map to TRBD2. CDR1 is SEHNR and CDR2 is FQNEAQ in the germline V gene (reference sequence). There are 18 residues in the CDR3. With V trimmed by 1 base and J by 6 bases, 11 bases remained unmatched. The CDR3 loop is CASSLVVGKTSGTNEQFF. Written as DNA, the CDR3 is TGTGCCAGCAGCTTAGTTGTTGGTAAGACTAGCGGGACCAATGAGCAGTTCTTC.

The CDR3 DNA sequence: TGCGCCAGCAGCCAAGAAGCAGCGGGGTACAATCAGCCCCAGCATTTT. Its protein is CASSQEAAGYNQPQHF. The V call is TRBV4-1, the J call TRBJ1-5; no clear D gene. V was pared by 0 bases and J by 3 bases, with 12 bases between. The CDR3 sequence is 16 residues long. Germline-derived CDR1 and CDR2 are MGHRA and YSYEKL.

CDR3 amino acids: CASSFDEGAVWDRAKNIQYF. The CDR3, as DNA: TGTGCCAGCAGTTTTGACGAGGGGGCGGTTTGGGACCGAGCCAAAAACATTCAGTACTTC. The chain recombines TRBV6-9 with TRBJ2-4; 7 positions match TRBD1. Germline trimming cut 4 bases from V and 0 bases from J; bases unmatched to any gene: 18. This CDR3 spans 20 amino acids. Per the germline V gene, CDR1 is MNHGY and CDR2 is SVAAGI.

The V gene is TRBV7-9, the J gene TRBJ2-3; D ambiguous. The germline CDR1 and CDR2 sequences are SEHNR and FQNEAQ (reference sequence). V lost 5 bases to trimming and J lost 3 bases, with 9 bases between them. This CDR3 region has 13 residues. The CDR3 DNA sequence: TGTGCCAGCAGCACCACATTAACAGATACGCAGTATTTT. Protein: CASSTTLTDTQYF.

V is TRBV5-1 and J is TRBJ2-3; possible D gene TRBD2, 6 bases. This CDR3 spans 14 amino acids. V was pared by 0 bases and J by 3 bases, with 8 bases between. Germline CDR1 is SGHRS and CDR2 is YFSETQ. DNA of the CDR3: TGCGCCAGCAGCTTGGGCGGGATGACAGATACGCAGTATTTT. It encodes CASSLGGMTDTQYF.

This chain's CDR3 is CASSRPGLDNTGELFF. The DNA of the CDR3 is TGTGCCAGCAGTCGACCGGGACTAGATAACACCGGGGAGCTGTTTTTT. The chain employs TRBV6-8 and TRBJ2-2; 8 bases align to TRBD2. Germline V gene sequence: CDR1 MNHGY, CDR2 SAAAGT. This CDR3 is built from 16 residues. J was trimmed by 2 bases and V by 5 bases; bases with no gene match: 7.

The chain is built from TRBV5-1 and TRBJ2-2, with a possible D match to TRBD1 (6 bases). V was cut by 1 base and J by 6 bases, with 7 bases left in between. Looked up from germline, CDR1 is SGHRS and CDR2 is YFSETQ. This CDR3 is built from 13 residues. The CDR3 DNA sequence: TGCGCCAGCAGCTTGCAGGGGCCCGGGGAGCTGTTTTTT. This translates into CASSLQGPGELFF. Together with reference TRBV5-1 and TRBJ2-2, the CDR3 gives the full variable domain: KAGVTQTPRYLIKTRGQQVTLSCSPISGHRSVSWYQQTPGQGLQFLFEYFSETQRNKGNFPGRFSGRQFSNSRSEMNVSTLELGDSALYLCASSLQGPGELFFGEGSRLTVL.

CDR3 nucleotides: TGTGCCAGCAGCTTAGGTGCTGGATCTGCTTACGAGCAGTACTTC. This translates into CASSLGAGSAYEQYF. The chain links TRBV7-8 to TRBJ2-7; D is unclear. Germline values: CDR1 SGHVS, CDR2 FQNEAQ. The CDR3 runs to 15 residues. The ends were cut back, 1 base at V and 4 bases at J, with 14 bases in the middle.

The chain is built from TRBV5-1 and TRBJ2-1, with a possible D match to TRBD2 (6 bases). The CDR3 loop spans 13 amino acids. Trimming removed 2 bases from V and 9 bases from J, with 12 bases in between. Germline V gene data show CDR1 as SGHRS and CDR2 as YFSETQ. CDR3 loop: CASSFGLASEQFF. CDR3 bases: TGCGCCAGCAGCTTTGGCCTAGCGAGTGAGCAGTTCTTC.

The chain is built from TRBV7-9 and TRBJ2-6; unclear D gene. The CDR3 is made up of 15 amino acids. Trimming took off 1 base at V and 0 bases at J, with 4 bases between the two ends. Germline assignment: CDR1 SEHNR and CDR2 FQNEAQ (reference sequence). This CDR3 is CASSLGSSGANVLTF. In nucleotides, the CDR3 is TGTGCCAGCAGCTTAGGGAGCTCTGGGGCCAACGTCCTGACTTTC. Combining the CDR3 with reference TRBV7-9 and TRBJ2-6 gives the whole variable domain DTGVSQNPRHKITKRGQNVTFRCDPISEHNRLYWYRQTLGQGPEFLTYFQNEAQLEKSRLLSDRFSAERPKGSFSTLEIQRTEQGDSAMYLCASSLGSSGANVLTFGAGSRLTVL.

V is TRBV7-8 and J is TRBJ2-7; 13 positions match TRBD2. This CDR3 spans 16 amino acids. After removal of 1 base from V and 5 bases from J, the junction contained 5 bases not matched to a gene. Per germline, CDR1 SGHVS and CDR2 FQNEAQ. The CDR3 loop reads CASSLGKGLAGDEQYF. The CDR3 coding sequence is TGTGCCAGCAGCTTAGGGAAAGGACTAGCGGGGGACGAGCAGTACTTC.

The chain recombines TRBV5-1 with TRBJ2-3; 8 bases are shared with TRBD2. This CDR3 spans 14 amino acids. Trimming removed 3 bases from V and 3 bases from J; junction bases left unmatched: 3. Germline assignment: CDR1 SGHRS and CDR2 YFSETQ. The CDR3 nucleotides read TGCGCCAGCAGCTACGGACTAGCTACAGATACGCAGTATTTT. Protein product: CASSYGLATDTQYF.

The chain carries TRBV11-2 and TRBJ2-2; D call uncertain. Germline CDR1 and CDR2: SGHAT and FQNNGV. The V end lost 1 base, the J end lost 4 bases, and 7 bases lay between the germline ends. This CDR3 region has 14 residues. CDR3 nucleotide sequence: TGTGCCAGCAGCTTAGGTGGCGGCACCGGGGAGCTGTTTTTT. Translated, it gives CASSLGGGTGELFF.

The genes are TRBV28 and TRBJ2-1; D remains ambiguous. V gave up 6 bases and J gave up 12 bases, with 18 bases separating them. Looked up from germline, CDR1 is MDHEN and CDR2 is SYDVKM. The CDR3 runs to 13 residues. The CDR3 nucleotides read TGTGCCAGCAGCCCGGACCTAAGGTGGCGGCAGTTCTTC. Protein: CASSPDLRWRQFF.

The chain uses TRBV7-8 and TRBJ2-1, with D possibly being TRBD1 (6 bases). The CDR3 covers 16 residues. The germline V gene encodes CDR1 SGHVS and CDR2 FQNEAQ. Trimming shortened V by 5 bases and J by 0 bases, and 14 bases separated the two germline ends. CDR3 amino acids: CASSPGTFSSYNEQFF. In DNA form, the CDR3 reads TGTGCCAGCAGCCCCGGGACATTCAGCTCCTACAATGAGCAGTTCTTC.

In DNA form, the CDR3 reads TGCGCCAGCAGCGCGGGACAGGGAGGGACTGAAGCTTTCTTT. This translates into CASSAGQGGTEAFF. The chain uses TRBV5-1 and TRBJ1-1; 9 bases match TRBD1. V lost 4 bases to trimming and J lost 5 bases; unmatched junction nucleotides: 6. This CDR3 comprises 14 residues. Germline V gene sequence: CDR1 SGHRS, CDR2 YFSETQ.

The chain uses TRBV10-3 and TRBJ2-7; 9 positions agree with TRBD2. Germline V gives CDR1 ENHRY, CDR2 SYGVKD. CDR3 length equals 15 residues. V was pared by 3 bases and J by 6 bases, with 9 bases of the junction left unmatched. CDR3 in amino acids: CAISDSGRGASEQYF. In DNA form, the CDR3 reads TGTGCCATCAGTGATAGCGGGAGAGGGGCCTCCGAGCAGTACTTC.

This clone was counted a few times. The gene calls are TRBV10-3 and TRBJ2-7, with TRBD2 identical over 7 bases. This CDR3 comprises 14 residues. CDR1 and CDR2 from the germline V gene are ENHRY and SYGVKD. The junction had 5 bases not matched to a gene; V was cut back by 3 bases and J by 3 bases. The CDR3 is CAISDRGVGYEQYF. CDR3 bases: TGTGCCATCAGTGATCGGGGGGTCGGCTACGAGCAGTACTTC.

This clone has a single count. The chain uses TRBV6-1 and TRBJ2-7; D perhaps matches TRBD1 (6 bases). Looked up from germline, CDR1 is MNHNS and CDR2 is SASEGT. This CDR3 spans 13 amino acids. The V end lost 6 bases, the J end lost 2 bases, and 11 bases lay between the germline ends. The CDR3 is CASRAGVPYEQYF. In DNA, the CDR3 is TGTGCCAGCAGGGCAGGGGTCCCCTACGAGCAGTACTTC.

This clone was counted a single time. The chain carries TRBV6-1 and TRBJ2-7, with 10 bases aligning to TRBD1. J lost 6 bases, V lost 4 bases, and 21 bases had no gene match. Germline CDR1 MNHNS, CDR2 SASEGT. The CDR3 covers 19 residues. CDR3 protein: CASSASPGQGSLYHREQYF. The CDR3 bases are TGTGCCAGCAGTGCTTCACCGGGACAGGGGAGCCTATACCATCGCGAGCAGTACTTC.

The chain uses TRBV27 and TRBJ2-5; possible D gene TRBD1, 5 bases. V was shortened by 6 bases and J by 5 bases, with 19 bases between the two germline ends. Germline CDR1 reads MNHEY; CDR2 reads SMNVEV (reference sequence). This CDR3 has 15 residues. This CDR3 reads CASSPGWGASETQYF. CDR3 sequence (DNA): TGTGCCAGCAGCCCCGGCTGGGGCGCCTCGGAGACCCAGTACTTC.

The chain combines TRBV18 with TRBJ1-1; D gene unclear. The CDR3 spans 15 residues. Germline-derived CDR1 and CDR2 are KGHSH and LQKENI. The V gene lost 4 bases and the J gene lost 5 bases, with 17 bases spanning the gap. CDR3 sequence reads: CASSQSPGGRTEAFF. The CDR3 DNA reads as TGTGCCAGCTCACAATCCCCCGGCGGTCGGACTGAAGCTTTCTTT.

This clone was observed a few times. The chain employs TRBV28 and TRBJ2-1, with TRBD2 matching over 7 bases. With V trimmed by 5 bases and J by 2 bases, 9 bases remained unmatched. This CDR3 is 16 amino acids long. CDR1 and CDR2 from the germline V gene are MDHEN and SYDVKM. The CDR3 DNA reads as TGTGCCAGCAGTCCCGGGGGGAGTGGGGCCTACAATGAGCAGTTCTTC. Its translation is CASSPGGSGAYNEQFF.